This TCR beta chain was documented in a study of T cell responses to AZD1222 COVID-19 vaccine. Deletions cut 4 bases from V and 1 base from J, with 14 bases between. The CDR3 covers 16 residues. Germline lookup yields CDR1 SNHLY and CDR2 FYNNEI. Repertoires were generated with immunoSEQ multiplex PCR, while TCRdb's copy carries only in-frame clones and drops some. The sample shows some 130,000 clones, about 93% of them seen only once. The sample consisted of peripheral blood, taken 28 days after the second AZD1222 dose. V and J are TRBV2 and TRBJ2-1; maybe TRBD1 (5 bases). The TCR was taken from an adult who received the AZD1222 COVID-19 vaccine. The CDR3 is CASSADLRVSYNEQFF. In DNA form, the CDR3 reads TGTGCCAGCAGTGCAGATCTCAGGGTTTCCTACAATGAGCAGTTCTTC.